The 14 T cell receptor beta chains reported below all come from one sample, sequenced in a study of blood T cell repertoires in COVID-19. The method was immunoSEQ multiplex PCR; TCRdb's version includes in-frame clones alone and lacks a portion of them. This table holds about 98,000 clones, roughly 82% found once. The specimen sequenced was peripheral blood. These receptors were taken from a man between 65 and 80 years old with active or convalescent COVID-19.

CDR3 loop: CASSLGGTRQTQYF. CDR3 sequence (DNA): TGTGCCAGCAGCTTAGGAGGGACTAGGCAGACCCAGTACTTC. This chain connects TRBV11-3 to TRBJ2-5; 8 nucleotides match TRBD2. Unmatched junction bases numbered 4, after V lost 1 base and J lost 6 bases. The length of the CDR3 is 14 residues. The germline V gene encodes CDR1 SGHNT and CDR2 YENEEA.

The rearrangement links TRBV4-1 to TRBJ2-7, with D tentatively TRBD1 (5 bases). The CDR3 contains 14 residues. CDR1 and CDR2 (germline): MGHRA, YSYEKL. V was shortened by 0 bases and J by 5 bases, with 11 bases between the two germline ends. CDR3 DNA: TGCGCCAGCAGCCAAGAACAACAGGTAAACGAGCAGTACTTC. This sequence encodes CASSQEQQVNEQYF.

The rearrangement joins TRBV3-1 (or the pseudogene TRBV3-2) to TRBJ2-5; 7 bases match TRBD2. The CDR3 covers 15 residues. Germline CDR1 reads LGHDT; CDR2 reads YNNKEL (reference sequence). V gave up 1 base and J gave up 1 base; unmatched junction bases: 3. The CDR3 DNA reads TGTGCCAGCAGCCAAGGACGGGGGGTCCAAGAGACCCAGTACTTC. Translated: CASSQGRGVQETQYF.

The V gene is TRBV5-6, the J gene TRBJ1-5; D call uncertain. The V gene's germline CDR1 is SGHDT and CDR2 YYEEEE. The CDR3 sequence is 18 residues long. The V and J ends lost 4 bases and 1 base respectively, with 21 bases between them. For the CDR3, the DNA is TGTGCCAGCAGCCGGCGGCAAAGTAGGAGGGTAAGCAATCAGCCCCAGCATTTT. Protein sequence: CASSRRQSRRVSNQPQHF.

The rearrangement joins TRBV11-2 to TRBJ2-7; TRBD2 aligns across 8 bases. With V trimmed by 5 bases and J by 6 bases, 12 bases remained unmatched. The V gene's germline CDR1 is SGHAT and CDR2 FQNNGV. This CDR3 is 15 amino acids long. Here the CDR3 reads CASSRGPTSVLEQYF. For the CDR3, the DNA is TGTGCCAGCAGCCGGGGGCCGACTAGCGTCCTCGAGCAGTACTTC.

For the CDR3, the DNA is TGTGCCAGTACCACCGGGACAATAGATTCACCCCTCCACTTT. It translates to CASTTGTIDSPLHF. This rearrangement joins TRBV19 to TRBJ1-6; D may be TRBD1 (6 bases). Trimming removed 7 bases from V and 8 bases from J, with 15 bases in between. This CDR3 is 14 amino acids long. Germline CDR1 and CDR2: LNHDA and SQIVND (reference sequence).

The sample holds one count of this clone. The CDR3 protein is CASSSRGIGYTF. The CDR3 DNA is TGTGCCAGCAGCTCCAGGGGAATTGGCTACACCTTC. This sequence joins TRBV5-6 and TRBJ1-2; D is possibly TRBD1 (6 bases). V was pared by 3 bases and J by 7 bases, with 10 bases between. Germline CDR1 and CDR2: SGHDT and YYEEEE. The CDR3 is made up of 12 amino acids.

CDR3 sequence: CASSAGGALGQPQHF. The CDR3 nucleotides read TGTGCCAGCAGCGCGGGGGGAGCCCTGGGTCAGCCCCAGCATTTT. The rearrangement uses TRBV9 and TRBJ1-5; weak D call: TRBD1 (5 bases). The CDR3 has 15 amino acids. The germline CDR1 and CDR2 sequences are SGDLS and YYNGEE. V lost 3 bases to trimming and J lost 6 bases, with 16 bases between them.

The chain carries TRBV4-1 and TRBJ1-2, with TRBD1 matching 8 bases. V shed 0 bases and J 1 base; nucleotides not matched to a gene: 4. Germline-derived CDR1 and CDR2 are MGHRA and YSYEKL. The CDR3 sequence is 16 residues long. CDR3 in DNA: TGCGCCAGCAGCCAAGATGGACAGGGCTTTAACTATGGCTACACCTTC. Amino acid sequence: CASSQDGQGFNYGYTF.

The DNA for the CDR3 is TGTGCCAGCAGCTATGGGACAGGGGATGGCTACACCTTC. It encodes CASSYGTGDGYTF. The V gene is TRBV7-2, the J gene TRBJ1-2; 10 bases line up with TRBD1. Per the germline V gene, CDR1 is SGHTA and CDR2 is FQGNSA. Trimming at V came to 4 bases and at J to 6 bases, leaving 2 bases not matched to a gene. The CDR3 covers 13 residues.

This sequence joins TRBV5-1 and TRBJ2-2; possibly TRBD2 for D (7 bases). V lost 0 bases and J 4 bases, leaving 13 bases between the germline ends. This CDR3 is 16 amino acids long. The germline CDR1 and CDR2 sequences are SGHRS and YFSETQ. The DNA for the CDR3 is TGCGCCAGCAGCTTGGAGGCGCGGGGGCCCACCGGGGAGCTGTTTTTT. The encoded protein is CASSLEARGPTGELFF. Combining the CDR3 with reference TRBV5-1 and TRBJ2-2 gives the whole variable domain KAGVTQTPRYLIKTRGQQVTLSCSPISGHRSVSWYQQTPGQGLQFLFEYFSETQRNKGNFPGRFSGRQFSNSRSEMNVSTLELGDSALYLCASSLEARGPTGELFFGEGSRLTVL.

The chain uses TRBV4-1 and TRBJ1-1, with no clear D. Trimming left V 0 bases short and J 8 bases short, with 16 bases between. The CDR3 totals 15 residues. The V gene's germline CDR1 is MGHRA and CDR2 YSYEKL. The DNA for the CDR3 is TGCGCCAGCAGCCAAGAGTCAGAAGGAGGGATCGAAGCTTTCTTT. Translation gives CASSQESEGGIEAFF.

This chain joins TRBV10-1 and TRBJ2-3, with TRBD2 as a possible D gene (5 bases). Trimming stripped 0 bases from V and 0 bases from J, with 7 bases between. This CDR3 is 15 amino acids long. Per germline, CDR1 WNHNN and CDR2 SYGVQD (reference sequence). The CDR3 DNA is TGCGCCAGCAGTGAGTCCGGACTTAGCACAGATACGCAGTATTTT. This codes for CASSESGLSTDTQYF.

This clone was detected a few times. The genes are TRBV12-5 and TRBJ1-1; no reliable D call. This CDR3 spans 14 amino acids. V was shortened by 5 bases and J by 4 bases, with 14 bases between the two germline ends. CDR1 is LGHNT, CDR2 FRNRAP, per germline. CDR3 bases: TGTGCTAGTGGTGTCCTGGCGGGAAGCACTGAAGCTTTCTTT. Its protein is CASGVLAGSTEAFF. The whole variable domain, filled in from reference TRBV12-5 and TRBJ1-1, reads DARVTQTPRHKVTEMGQEVTMRCQPILGHNTVFWYRQTMMQGLELLAYFRNRAPLDDSGMPKDRFSAEMPDATLATLKIQPSEPRDSAVYFCASGVLAGSTEAFFGQGTRLTVV.